This T cell receptor (beta chain) was identified during a study of beta chain features in type 1 diabetes. The authors reverse transcribed all of the isolated RNA, so sequencing captured expressed TCRB transcripts. Clones were read by immunoSEQ multiplex PCR, and TCRdb kept only the in-frame ones, dropping some. The repertoire holds around 280,000 clones, with 8% as singletons. Trimming pared 2 bases from V and 4 bases from J, leaving 8 bases between. Germline V gene sequence: CDR1 SGHVS, CDR2 FNYEAQ. The CDR3 covers 13 residues. By way of CD45RO/CCR7/CD25/CD127/CD95/CD27, the CD4+ regulatory, stem cell-like memory, central memory and naive cells were sorted.

The chain is built from TRBV7-6 and TRBJ1-1; tentative D call: TRBD1 (6 bases). Material for sequencing was central memory CD4+ T cells from blood. The sequence derives from a woman aged 18-29 years in good health. The CDR3 sequence: CASSLSGVTEAFF. The DNA for the CDR3 is TGTGCCAGCAGCTTATCAGGGGTCACTGAAGCTTTCTTT.